This T cell receptor (beta chain) was found in a study of cytomegalovirus exposure and HLA in healthy donors. The PCR had 60 Vbeta and 13 Jbeta primers. Clones were sequenced by immunoSEQ multiplex PCR, and TCRdb holds only the in-frame ones, with some missing. This sample lists 130,000 or so clones; its ten largest clones have roughly 1.4%. Germline values: CDR1 KGHSH, CDR2 LQKENI. V was clipped by 3 bases and J by 7 bases; unmatched bases: 3. This CDR3 has 15 amino acids. The sequencing input was PBMCs. This clonotype was obtained from a woman aged 40 to 55 in good health and CMV-seronegative. The rearrangement links TRBV18 to TRBJ2-1; TRBD2 matches at 13 bases. This chain's CDR3 is CASSPGLAGMNEQFF. CDR3 coding DNA: TGTGCCAGCTCACCGGGACTAGCGGGGATGAATGAGCAGTTCTTC.